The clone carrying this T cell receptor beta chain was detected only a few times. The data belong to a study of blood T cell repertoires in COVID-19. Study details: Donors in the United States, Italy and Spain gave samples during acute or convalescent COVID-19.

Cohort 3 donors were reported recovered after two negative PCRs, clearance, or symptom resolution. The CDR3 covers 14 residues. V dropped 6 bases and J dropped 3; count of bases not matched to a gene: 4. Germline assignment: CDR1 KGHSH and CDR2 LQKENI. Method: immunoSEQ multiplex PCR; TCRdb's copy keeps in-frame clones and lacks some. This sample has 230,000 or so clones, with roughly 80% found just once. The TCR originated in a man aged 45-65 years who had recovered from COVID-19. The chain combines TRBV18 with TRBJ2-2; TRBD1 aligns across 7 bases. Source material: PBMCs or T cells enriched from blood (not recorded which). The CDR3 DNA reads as TGTGCCAGCTCCCTGGGACAGCACACCGGGGAGCTGTTTTTT. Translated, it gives CASSLGQHTGELFF. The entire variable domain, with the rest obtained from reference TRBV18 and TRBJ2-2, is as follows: NAGVMQNPRHLVRRRGQEARLRCSPMKGHSHVYWYRQLPEEGLKFMVYLQKENIIDESGMPKERFSAEFPKEGPSILRIQQVVRGDSAAYFCASSLGQHTGELFFGEGSRLTVL.